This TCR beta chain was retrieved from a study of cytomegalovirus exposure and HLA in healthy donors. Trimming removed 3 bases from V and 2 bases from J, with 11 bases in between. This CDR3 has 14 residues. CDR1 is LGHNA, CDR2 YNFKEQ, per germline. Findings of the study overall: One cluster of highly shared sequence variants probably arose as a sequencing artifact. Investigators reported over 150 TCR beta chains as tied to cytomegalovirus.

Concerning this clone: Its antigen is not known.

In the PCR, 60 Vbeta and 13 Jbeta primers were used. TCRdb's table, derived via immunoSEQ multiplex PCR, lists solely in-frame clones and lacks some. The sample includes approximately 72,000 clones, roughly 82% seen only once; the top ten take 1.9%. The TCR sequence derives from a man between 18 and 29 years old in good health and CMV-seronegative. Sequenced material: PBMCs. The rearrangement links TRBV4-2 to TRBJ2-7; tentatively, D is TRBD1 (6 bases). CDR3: CASSQIRGPYEQYF. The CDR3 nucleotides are TGTGCCAGCAGCCAGATCAGGGGCCCCTACGAGCAGTACTTC.